This T cell receptor beta chain was found in a study of T cell responses to AZD1222 COVID-19 vaccine. Study observations and caveats: Repertoire sampling happened only post peak T cell response. The donor group comprised mostly white British people and more females; the analysis possibly underestimated clonal diversity. Spike was spanned by vaccine-associated CD4 TCRs, with dominance at 160-218 and 743-854. Unmutated variant regions are reportedly the target of nearly half of TCRs that are spike-specific.

Profiled with immunoSEQ multiplex PCR; TCRdb holds only in-frame clones, not every one. The sample shows about 140,000 clones, approximately 95% of them seen only once. Note on this clone: The antigen remains undetermined.

The sample was peripheral blood, taken on day 0 of MenACWY control vaccination. The sequence came from an adult in good health.

CDR3 coding DNA: TGTGCCAGCAGTTACGGAGGGGGCTTGGATACGCAGTATTTT. It specifies CASSYGGGLDTQYF. The chain links TRBV6-2 or TRBV6-3 to TRBJ2-3; weak D call: TRBD1 (7 bases). CDR1 is MNHEY, CDR2 SVGEGT, per germline. Trimming left V 2 bases short and J 6 bases short, with 12 bases between. This CDR3 comprises 14 residues.